These T cell receptor beta chains were read from a single sample in a study of T cells in Graves' hyperthyroidism and ophthalmopathy. TCRdb reanalysed the multiplex PCR reads using MiXCR and keeps one entry per CDR3 protein. Of about 350,000 distinct CDR3 sequences listed, less than 20% are singletons. Specimen: blood. The receptors stem from a woman aged 40 to 50 with Graves' ophthalmopathy. CDR3s include the opening cysteine and the closing phenylalanine or tryptophan. D genes are given only for firm matches. Clone size is stated in some rows and not others, as once, few, many or a class when expanded.

clone_size d_call j_call v_call cdr3_aa cdr3_nt
many NA TRBJ2-5 TRBV20-1 CRLGTLKAGETQYF TGCAGACTCGGGACCTTGAAAGCGGGAGAGACCCAGTACTTC
many TRBD1 TRBJ1-2 TRBV19 CAIWDSFYGYTF TGTGCCATCTGGGACAGCTTCTATGGCTACACCTTC
many NA TRBJ2-2 TRBV12-3/TRBV12-4 CASRRGQRGTGELFF TGTGCCAGCAGAAGGGGACAGCGGGGCACCGGGGAGCTGTTTTTT
NA NA TRBJ2-7 TRBV6-2/TRBV6-3 CASSYSQRRLGPTGHEQYF TGTGCCAGCAGTTACTCGCAGAGAAGGTTGGGTCCGACAGGCCACGAGCAGTACTTC
many NA TRBJ1-2 TRBV28 CASWTIYGYTF TGTGCCAGCTGGACCATCTATGGCTACACCTTC
many NA TRBJ1-2 TRBV30 CAWTSRGPNYGYTF TGTGCCTGGACATCACGCGGCCCTAACTATGGCTACACCTTC
many NA TRBJ2-5 TRBV27 CASRAGWEETQYF TGTGCCAGCCGGGCAGGGTGGGAAGAGACCCAGTACTTC
many NA TRBJ1-2 TRBV6-5 CASTPLGRGSNYGYTF TGTGCCAGCACGCCTCTAGGTCGGGGGTCCAACTATGGCTACACCTTC
many NA TRBJ1-1 TRBV25-1 CASREAGWNTEAFF TGTGCCAGCAGGGAGGCAGGGTGGAACACTGAAGCTTTCTTT
NA NA TRBJ2-5 TRBV6-2/TRBV6-3 CASSPQNQGETQYF TGTGCCAGCAGCCCCCAAAATCAAGGAGAGACCCAGTACTTC
many TRBD1 TRBJ2-2 TRBV11-1 CASSLSRDRFHGELFF TGTGCCAGCAGTCTAAGCCGGGACAGGTTCCACGGGGAGCTGTTTTTT
many TRBD1 TRBJ1-5 TRBV2 CASTGTAGSQPQHF TGTGCCAGCACTGGGACAGCTGGGTCCCAGCCCCAGCATTTT
NA TRBD1 TRBJ1-5 TRBV6-5 CASSYPRQGEPQHF TGTGCCAGCAGTTACCCGCGCCAGGGGGAGCCCCAGCATTTT
once NA TRBJ2-2 TRBV28 CASSFRGVAGELFF TGTGCCAGCAGTTTCCGGGGTGTTGCCGGGGAGCTGTTTTTT
many NA TRBJ2-7 TRBV5-1 CASRNPGAGYEQYF TGCGCCAGCAGGAACCCCGGGGCAGGCTACGAGCAGTACTTC
many TRBD1 TRBJ2-7 TRBV28 CASSSGQGKYF TGTGCCAGCAGTTCGGGACAGGGGAAGTACTTC
NA NA TRBJ1-2 TRBV20-1 CSAKGPSTYGYTF TGCAGTGCAAAGGGACCGTCGACCTATGGCTACACCTTC
many NA TRBJ2-6 TRBV19 CASSISGAGANVLTF TGTGCCAGTAGTATTTCCGGGGCTGGGGCCAACGTCCTGACTTTC
many TRBD1 TRBJ2-5 TRBV28 CASSFWGQEGTQYF TGTGCCAGCAGTTTTTGGGGACAGGAAGGGACCCAGTACTTC
NA NA TRBJ2-5 TRBV6-5 CASSSHTRGETQYF TGTGCCAGCAGTTCTCACACCAGGGGCGAGACCCAGTACTTC
NA TRBD1 TRBJ2-5 TRBV5-5 CASSRTDRAPIETQYF TGTGCCAGCAGCCGAACCGACAGGGCGCCTATTGAGACCCAGTACTTC
many NA TRBJ2-7 TRBV4-1 CASSQEAYYEQYF TGCGCCAGCAGCCAAGAGGCTTACTACGAGCAGTACTTC
many NA TRBJ2-2 TRBV28 CASSFFGGELFF TGTGCCAGCAGTTTCTTTGGCGGGGAGCTGTTTTTT
many NA TRBJ2-5 TRBV4-1 CASSQDLGRTALQETQYF TGCGCCAGCAGCCAAGATCTAGGAAGGACAGCTCTCCAAGAGACCCAGTACTTC
many NA TRBJ1-2 TRBV11-2 CASSLEQRQPVYGYTF TGTGCCAGCAGCTTAGAACAAAGACAGCCCGTCTATGGCTACACCTTC
many NA TRBJ1-2 TRBV7-9 CASSQRQRLYGYTF TGTGCCAGCAGCCAGAGACAGCGATTATATGGCTACACCTTC
many NA TRBJ2-7 TRBV12-3/TRBV12-4 CASSTTTAERSYF TGTGCCAGCAGCACCACAACCGCGGAGAGATCGTACTTC
many NA TRBJ1-5 TRBV19 CASSTGKVGPQHF TGTGCCAGTAGTACGGGAAAAGTAGGGCCCCAGCATTTT
many NA TRBJ2-2 TRBV12-3/TRBV12-4 CASSLNTGELFF TGTGCCAGCAGTTTGAACACCGGGGAGCTGTTTTTT
many NA TRBJ1-3 TRBV19 CASIRVPGNTIYF TGTGCCAGTATCCGCGTTCCCGGAAACACCATATATTTT
many NA TRBJ1-1 TRBV9 CASSVEVSWGLNTEAFF TGTGCCAGCAGCGTAGAGGTCTCGTGGGGACTGAACACTGAAGCTTTCTTT
many NA TRBJ1-2 TRBV12-5 CASGLATLNYGYTF TGTGCTAGTGGTCTGGCCACCCTGAACTATGGCTACACCTTC
once TRBD2 TRBJ2-5 TRBV28 CASSLELAGADGETQYF TGTGCCAGCAGTTTAGAACTAGCGGGAGCGGACGGAGAGACCCAGTACTTC
many NA TRBJ1-2 TRBV20-1 CSARERGGNYGYTF TGCAGTGCTAGAGAGAGGGGCGGGAACTATGGCTACACCTTC
many TRBD1 TRBJ2-2 TRBV5-1 CASSLGTGRPGELFF TGCGCCAGCAGCTTGGGGACAGGGAGGCCCGGGGAGCTGTTTTTT
many NA TRBJ2-4 TRBV7-9 CASSPLAGFQYF TGTGCCAGCAGCCCCCTTGCTGGATTTCAGTACTTC
many NA TRBJ1-2 TRBV28 CASSDPTDGYTF TGTGCCAGCAGTGACCCGACGGATGGCTACACCTTC
many NA TRBJ2-5 TRBV20-1 CSARPRQGGETQYF TGCAGTGCTAGACCTAGACAGGGAGGAGAGACCCAGTACTTC
many NA TRBJ1-1 TRBV9 CASSLDPSGMNTEAFF TGTGCCAGCAGTTTGGACCCTTCGGGTATGAACACTGAAGCTTTCTTT
many TRBD2 TRBJ2-5 TRBV5-5 CASSLPTGGGQETQYF TGTGCCAGCAGCTTGCCCACGGGGGGTGGCCAAGAGACCCAGTACTTC
many NA TRBJ1-1 TRBV12-3/TRBV12-4 CASSRREGNTEAFF TGTGCCAGCAGCCGGAGGGAAGGGAACACTGAAGCTTTCTTT
many NA TRBJ1-1 TRBV19 CASGVRSGGRHMNTEAFF TGTGCCTCCGGAGTAAGATCAGGAGGGAGACACATGAACACTGAAGCTTTCTTT
NA NA TRBJ1-1 TRBV6-2/TRBV6-3 CASKDGRTEAFF TGTGCCAGCAAAGACGGACGGACTGAAGCTTTCTTT
NA NA TRBJ2-5 TRBV25-1 CASSDYIVGQETQYF TGTGCCAGCAGTGACTATATAGTAGGGCAAGAGACTCAGTACTTC
many NA TRBJ2-5 TRBV30 CACRRTFLGETQYF TGTGCCTGCAGACGGACCTTCCTGGGGGAGACCCAGTACTTC
NA NA TRBJ2-5 TRBV29-1 CSVEDLQETQYF TGCAGCGTTGAGGACTTACAAGAGACCCAGTACTTC
NA NA TRBJ2-5 TRBV27 CASSTGPQETQYF TGTGCCAGCAGCACCGGGCCACAAGAGACCCAGTACTTC
few NA TRBJ1-5 TRBV12-3/TRBV12-4 CASSRGGSYQPQHF TGTGCCAGCAGCCGGGGCGGGTCGTATCAGCCCCAGCATTTT
many TRBD1 TRBJ1-1 TRBV12-3/TRBV12-4 CASSPGTGMNTEAFF TGTGCCAGCAGTCCCGGGACAGGGATGAACACTGAAGCTTTCTTT